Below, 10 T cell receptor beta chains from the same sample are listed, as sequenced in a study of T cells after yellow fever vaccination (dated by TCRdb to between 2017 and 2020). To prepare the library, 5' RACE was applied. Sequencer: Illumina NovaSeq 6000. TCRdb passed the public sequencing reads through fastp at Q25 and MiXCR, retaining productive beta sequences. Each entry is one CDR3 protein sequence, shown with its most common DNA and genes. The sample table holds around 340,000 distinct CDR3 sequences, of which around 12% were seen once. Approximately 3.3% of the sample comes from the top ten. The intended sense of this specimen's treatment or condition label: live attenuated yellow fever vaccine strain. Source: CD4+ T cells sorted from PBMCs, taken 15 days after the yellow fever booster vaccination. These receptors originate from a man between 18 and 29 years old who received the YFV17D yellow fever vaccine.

CDR3 DNA: TGCGCCAGCAGCCGCCCCACTGCTAGCACAGATACGCAGTATTTT. It yields the protein CASSRPTASTDTQYF. The chain has TRBV4-1 and TRBJ2-3, with D unresolved. The V gene's germline CDR1 is MGHRA and CDR2 YSYEKL. The CDR3 covers 15 residues. V was cut by 4 bases and J by 0 bases, with 11 bases left in between.

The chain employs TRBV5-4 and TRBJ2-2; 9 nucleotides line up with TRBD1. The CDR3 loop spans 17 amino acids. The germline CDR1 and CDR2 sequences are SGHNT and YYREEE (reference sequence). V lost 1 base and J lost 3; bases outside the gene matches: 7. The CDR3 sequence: CASSLRSGTGYTGELFF. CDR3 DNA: TGTGCCAGCAGCTTGAGGTCGGGGACAGGGTACACCGGGGAGCTGTTTTTT. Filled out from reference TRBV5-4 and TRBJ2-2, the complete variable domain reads ETGVTQSPTHLIKTRGQQVTLRCSSQSGHNTVSWYQQALGQGPQFIFQYYREEENGRGNFPPRFSGLQFPNYSSELNVNALELDDSALYLCASSLRSGTGYTGELFFGEGSRLTVL.

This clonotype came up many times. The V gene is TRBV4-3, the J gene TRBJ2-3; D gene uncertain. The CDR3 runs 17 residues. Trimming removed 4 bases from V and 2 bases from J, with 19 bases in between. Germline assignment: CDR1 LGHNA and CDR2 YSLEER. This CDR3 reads CASSPAGILTHTDTQYF. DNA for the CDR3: TGCGCCAGCAGCCCGGCCGGAATATTGACGCACACAGATACGCAGTATTTT.

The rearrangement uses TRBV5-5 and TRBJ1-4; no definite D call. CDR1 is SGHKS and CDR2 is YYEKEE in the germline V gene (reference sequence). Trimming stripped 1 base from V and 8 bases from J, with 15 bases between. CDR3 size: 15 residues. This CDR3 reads CASSLKTRPMEKLFF. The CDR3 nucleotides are TGTGCCAGCAGCTTGAAGACAAGGCCGATGGAAAAACTGTTTTTT.

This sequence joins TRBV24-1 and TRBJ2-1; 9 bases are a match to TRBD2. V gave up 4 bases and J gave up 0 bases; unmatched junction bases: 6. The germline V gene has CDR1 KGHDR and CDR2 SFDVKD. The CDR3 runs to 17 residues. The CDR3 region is CATSDSGGPSSYNEQFF. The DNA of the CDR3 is TGTGCCACCAGTGACAGCGGGGGGCCGAGCTCCTACAATGAGCAGTTCTTC.

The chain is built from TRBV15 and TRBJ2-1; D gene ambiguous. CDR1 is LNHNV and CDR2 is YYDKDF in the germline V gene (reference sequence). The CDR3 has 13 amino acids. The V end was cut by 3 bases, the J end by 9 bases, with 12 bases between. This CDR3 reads CATSRAVPREQFF. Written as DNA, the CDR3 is TGTGCCACCAGCAGGGCCGTACCACGTGAGCAGTTCTTC.

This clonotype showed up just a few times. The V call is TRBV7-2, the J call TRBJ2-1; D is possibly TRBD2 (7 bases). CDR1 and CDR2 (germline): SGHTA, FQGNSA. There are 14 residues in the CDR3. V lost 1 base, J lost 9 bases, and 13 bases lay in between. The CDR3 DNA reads TGTGCCAGCAGCTTAGATACAGGGAGGGCTGAGCAGTTCTTC. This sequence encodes CASSLDTGRAEQFF.

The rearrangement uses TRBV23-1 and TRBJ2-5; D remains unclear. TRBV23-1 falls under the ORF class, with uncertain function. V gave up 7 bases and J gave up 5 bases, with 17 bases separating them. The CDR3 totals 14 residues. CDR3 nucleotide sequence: TGCGCCAGCACCCCCCCGGCCTTCGGGGAGACCCAGTACTTC. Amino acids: CASTPPAFGETQYF.

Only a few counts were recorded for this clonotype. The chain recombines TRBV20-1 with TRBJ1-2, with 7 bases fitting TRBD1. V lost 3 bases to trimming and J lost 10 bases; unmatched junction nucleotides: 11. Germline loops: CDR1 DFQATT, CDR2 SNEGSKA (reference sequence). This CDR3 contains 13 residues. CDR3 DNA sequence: TGCAGTGCTAGGGGAGGGACAGACTTTTTCTACACCTTC. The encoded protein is CSARGGTDFFYTF.

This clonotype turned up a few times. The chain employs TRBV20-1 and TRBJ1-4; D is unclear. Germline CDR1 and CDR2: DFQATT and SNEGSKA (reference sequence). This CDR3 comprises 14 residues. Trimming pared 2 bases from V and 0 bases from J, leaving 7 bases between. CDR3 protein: CSARYWTTNEKLFF. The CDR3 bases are TGCAGTGCTAGATACTGGACAACTAATGAAAAACTGTTTTTT.